These 20 T cell receptor beta chains share one sample of origin, sequenced in a study of T cell responses to AZD1222 COVID-19 vaccine. Libraries were prepared by immunoSEQ multiplex PCR; TCRdb keeps only in-frame clonotypes and omits some of them. The profile shows some 130,000 clones, around 86% of them singletons. Sequenced material: peripheral blood, taken on day 0 of AZD1222 vaccination. These TCRs come from an adult in good health.

This clone was seen only once. This chain uses TRBV5-6 with TRBJ2-7; possible D gene TRBD1, 6 bases. CDR3 length: 17 residues. CDR1 SGHDT and CDR2 YYEEEE come from the germline V gene. Trimming removed 0 bases at V and 3 bases at J, with 19 bases between. The CDR3 nucleotides are TGTGCCAGCAGCTTGGATACAGGGAGCCTCAGTCGCTACGAGCAGTACTTC. Residues: CASSLDTGSLSRYEQYF.

The chain links TRBV29-1 to TRBJ1-2; D is ambiguous. Germline values: CDR1 SQVTM, CDR2 ANQGSEA. CDR3 length equals 12 residues. Deletions cut 4 bases from V and 4 bases from J, with 10 bases between. CDR3 sequence: CSVGAGGYGYTF. The CDR3 nucleotides read TGCAGCGTTGGGGCAGGCGGCTATGGCTACACCTTC.

This chain uses TRBV5-4 with TRBJ2-7, with unresolved D. V shed 4 bases and J shed 3 bases, with 8 bases lying between them. The CDR3 contains 12 residues. Looked up from germline, CDR1 is SGHNT and CDR2 is YYREEE (reference sequence). The CDR3 sequence is CASSGLDYEQYF. CDR3 coding DNA: TGTGCCAGCAGCGGCCTGGACTACGAGCAGTACTTC.

The chain couples TRBV10-3 to TRBJ1-1, with TRBD1 as a possible D gene (5 bases). V shed 0 bases and J shed 3 bases, with 8 bases lying between them. This CDR3 has 14 amino acids. Per the germline V gene, CDR1 is ENHRY and CDR2 is SYGVKD. CDR3 DNA sequence: TGTGCCATCAGTGAGTCTTGGGGGGACACTGAAGCTTTCTTT. Translation: CAISESWGDTEAFF.

This clone was seen a single time. The chain joins TRBV6-1 to TRBJ2-3, with TRBD2 matching over 8 bases. With V trimmed by 2 bases and J by 2 bases, 9 bases remained unmatched. Germline CDR1 and CDR2: MNHNS and SASEGT. The CDR3 extends over 17 amino acids. The CDR3 protein is CASSEYGLAPYTDTQYF. The CDR3 DNA sequence: TGTGCCAGCAGTGAATACGGACTAGCCCCATACACAGATACGCAGTATTTT.

DNA of the CDR3: TGTGCCAGCAGCATACAGGGTCCCACTGAAGCTTTCTTT. As protein: CASSIQGPTEAFF. J is TRBJ1-1 and V is TRBV5-4; tentatively, D is TRBD1 (6 bases). Trimming removed 4 bases at V and 4 bases at J, with 11 bases between. There are 13 residues in the CDR3. Germline assignment: CDR1 SGHNT and CDR2 YYREEE (reference sequence).

The chain is built from TRBV30 and TRBJ1-5; D is ambiguous. CDR1 is GTSNPN, CDR2 SVGIG, per germline (reference sequence). This CDR3 spans 15 amino acids. The V end lost 1 base, the J end lost 4 bases, and 14 bases lay between the germline ends. CDR3: CAWSDEGSWNQPQHF. The CDR3 DNA reads as TGTGCCTGGAGTGATGAGGGCAGTTGGAATCAGCCCCAGCATTTT.

The chain is built from TRBV9 and TRBJ1-6; maybe TRBD1 (5 bases). V lost 0 bases, J lost 10 bases, and 14 bases lay in between. The CDR3 covers 15 residues. The germline CDR1 and CDR2 sequences are SGDLS and YYNGEE. The CDR3 DNA is TGTGCCAGCAGCGTAGATACGGGGCGGGGGTCACCCCTCCACTTT. The encoded protein is CASSVDTGRGSPLHF.

The V gene is TRBV6-4, the J gene TRBJ2-5; 11 bases are shared with TRBD2. The germline V gene encodes CDR1 MRHNA and CDR2 SNTAGT. The CDR3 is made up of 17 amino acids. Trimming at V came to 11 bases and at J to 4 bases, leaving 18 bases not matched to a gene. The CDR3 spells CARFLSRLAGTIETQYF. CDR3 coding DNA: TGTGCCCGCTTCTTGAGTAGACTAGCGGGAACTATAGAGACCCAGTACTTC.

The CDR3, as DNA: TGCGCCAGCAGTGGACAGGGGGCCAATGAGCAGTTCTTC. It yields the protein CASSGQGANEQFF. The chain uses TRBV10-2 and TRBJ2-1; 10 bases fit TRBD1. The junction had 0 bases not matched to a gene; V was cut back by 4 bases and J by 6 bases. The germline V gene encodes CDR1 WSHSY and CDR2 SAAADI. There are 13 residues in the CDR3.

V is TRBV30 and J is TRBJ1-6, with D unclear. The ends were cut back, 4 bases at V and 0 bases at J, with 7 bases in the middle. CDR3 length equals 14 residues. Per germline, CDR1 GTSNPN and CDR2 SVGIG (reference sequence). The CDR3: CAWIRGSYNSPLHF. The DNA for the CDR3 is TGTGCCTGGATCCGGGGCTCCTATAATTCACCCCTCCACTTT.

The gene calls are TRBV7-3 and TRBJ1-1, with no clear D. V lost 2 bases, J lost 4 bases, and 8 bases lay in between. The germline CDR1 and CDR2 sequences are SGHTA and FQGTGA. The CDR3 is 13 amino acids. The CDR3 bases are TGTGCCAGCAGCTTAGAAGCGCGCACTGAAGCTTTCTTT. Encoded protein: CASSLEARTEAFF. The full variable domain, with the rest looked up from reference TRBV7-3 and TRBJ1-1, is GAGVSQTPSNKVTEKGKYVELRCDPISGHTALYWYRQSLGQGPEFLIYFQGTGAADDSGLPNDRFFAVRPEGSVSTLKIQRTERGDSAVYLCASSLEARTEAFFGQGTRLTVV.

The chain is built from TRBV30 and TRBJ1-5; a weak D match, TRBD1 (5 bases). Trimming removed 0 bases from V and 6 bases from J, with 15 bases in between. CDR3 length: 15 residues. CDR1 and CDR2 (germline): GTSNPN, SVGIG (reference sequence). The CDR3 here is CAWSVFVGVGQPQHF. CDR3 nucleotides: TGTGCCTGGAGTGTATTTGTAGGGGTGGGTCAGCCCCAGCATTTT. The full variable domain, in which reference TRBV30 and TRBJ1-5 provide the parts outside the CDR3, is SQTIHQWPATLVQPVGSPLSLECTVEGTSNPNLYWYRQAAGRGLQLLFYSVGIGQISSEVPQNLSASRPQDRQFILSSKKLLLSDSGFYLCAWSVFVGVGQPQHFGDGTRLSIL.

The chain is built from TRBV6-1 and TRBJ1-5; the D is unclear. Per the germline V gene, CDR1 is MNHNS and CDR2 is SASEGT. CDR3 size: 17 residues. With 3 bases removed from V and 0 bases from J, the gap between germline ends came to 15 bases. As DNA, the CDR3 is TGTGCCAGCAGTGAGGGCCGAGGACTGAATAGCAATCAGCCCCAGCATTTT. Protein product: CASSEGRGLNSNQPQHF.

This sequence joins TRBV2 and TRBJ1-2; TRBD1 is a possible D gene (6 bases). V was shortened by 0 bases and J by 7 bases, with 12 bases between the two germline ends. This CDR3 is built from 14 residues. Germline V gene data show CDR1 as SNHLY and CDR2 as FYNNEI. The CDR3 loop is CASSEALQGGGYTF. CDR3 nucleotide sequence: TGTGCCAGCAGTGAAGCGCTACAGGGTGGTGGCTACACCTTC.

In DNA, the CDR3 is TGTGCCAGCAGCGTAGGAGGAATGAACACTGAAGCTTTCTTT. Its protein product is CASSVGGMNTEAFF. The genes are TRBV7-8 and TRBJ1-1; D is uncertain. The CDR3 has 14 residues. CDR1 and CDR2 (germline): SGHVS, FQNEAQ. V lost 5 bases and J lost 0, with 10 bases in between.

This sequence joins TRBV7-2 and TRBJ1-2, with D unresolved. Trimming pared 2 bases from V and 3 bases from J, leaving 10 bases between. The germline V gene has CDR1 SGHTA and CDR2 FQGNSA. The CDR3 loop spans 14 amino acids. The CDR3 DNA reads TGTGCCAGCAGCTTACAAGGGATAGACTATGGCTACACCTTC. Amino acids: CASSLQGIDYGYTF.

This sequence joins TRBV10-1 and TRBJ2-5; the D gene is possibly TRBD2 (5 bases). The CDR3 is 12 residues long. The germline V and J ends were trimmed by 8 bases and 5 bases, with 12 bases remaining between them. The germline gives CDR1 WNHNN, CDR2 SYGVQD (reference sequence). This chain's CDR3 is CASGPGKETQYF. The DNA of the CDR3 is TGCGCCAGCGGTCCGGGGAAGGAGACCCAGTACTTC.

This chain links TRBV2 with TRBJ2-5; the D gene could be TRBD1 or TRBD2 (5 bases each). Germline CDR1 SNHLY, CDR2 FYNNEI. CDR3 length: 12 residues. The DNA of the CDR3 is TGTGCGACTCCGGGACGAGAAGAGACCCAGTACTTC. Translating gives CATPGREETQYF.

The CDR3 region has the DNA TGTGCCAGCAGTTTTTCGGGGAAATGGCACGACAATCAGCCCCAGCATTTT. Its protein is CASSFSGKWHDNQPQHF. The gene calls are TRBV27 and TRBJ1-5; D gene uncertain. V was pared by 3 bases and J by 3 bases, with 18 bases between. The germline V gene has CDR1 MNHEY and CDR2 SMNVEV (reference sequence). This CDR3 has 17 amino acids.